This T cell receptor (beta chain) was identified in a study of blood T cell repertoires in COVID-19. The age range of participants was about 18 to 100 years, with residence in under 25 US areas. The study assigned cohorts using participant-reported clinical history. The CDR3 has 13 residues. Trimming removed 3 bases at V and 8 bases at J, with 13 bases between. CDR1 is ENHRY, CDR2 SYGVKD, per germline. In the study's own analysis: It was from reference gene primer amplification that nucleated cell counts were estimated. The assay was immunoSEQ multiplex PCR, and TCRdb's table has in-frame clones only and misses some. That table gives V, J and clone size, and the DNA gave D and trimming. This sample has hundreds of thousands of clones, with 80% found just once.

Sequencing input: PBMCs or T cells enriched from blood (not recorded which). The chain combines TRBV10-3 with TRBJ1-2; a weak D match, TRBD1 (5 bases). This TCR derives from a man aged 25 to 40 with acute COVID-19. The CDR3 loop reads CAISEGQGWGYTF. CDR3 nucleotide sequence: TGTGCCATCAGTGAAGGGCAGGGTTGGGGCTACACCTTC.